This T cell receptor beta chain was profiled in a study of identical twins. To note about this clonotype: Its antigen remains unknown.

TCRdb called the 5' RACE reads again in MiXCR, with one record for every CDR3 protein. This table has 500,000 or so distinct CDR3 sequences, around 20% appearing once. General study findings and limits: Modelling approaches yielded underestimates of out-of-frame TCR alpha sharing between monozygotic twins.

The data also belong to a second study, concerning T cells expressing NK-cell markers. That paper adds: Sorted CD3+CD56-NKG2C+, CD3+CD56+NKG2C+ and CD3+CD56+NKG2C- T cells supplied the TCR beta repertoires. Just one sequenced donor of eight was HCMV-seronegative, while seven were seropositive.

The sample taken for sequencing was CD4+ T cells sorted from blood. This receptor was obtained from a woman in her late teens or twenties in good health.

CDR3 coding DNA: TGCAGTGCTAGAGATCCCCAGGGGGGCCTCAATGAGCAGTTCTTC. Amino acids: CSARDPQGGLNEQFF. The chain combines TRBV20-1 with TRBJ2-1; TRBD1 might be the D (7 bases). Looked up from germline, CDR1 is DFQATT and CDR2 is SNEGSKA (reference sequence). V lost 0 bases and J lost 6, with 15 bases in between. The CDR3 loop spans 15 amino acids.